What follows are 29 T cell receptor beta chains derived from one specimen sequenced in a study of cytomegalovirus exposure and HLA in healthy donors (dated by TCRdb to about 2017). Preparation of the library involved the immunoSEQ multiplex PCR assay. The multiplex PCR relied on a mix of 60 forward primers for TCR Vbeta segments and 13 reverse primers for TCR Jbeta segments. Here the immuneACCESS table is served through TCRdb, limited to in-frame sequences with V and J called. Missing clones are a known gap in these copies; in checked studies unresolved V genes cover under half, and the rest lacks a known reason. The sample records some 100,000 clones, 76% of which are singletons. The ten largest clones add up to 7% to 9% of the sample. The specimen sequenced was PBMCs. The receptors come from a woman in her 50s in good health and CMV-seropositive.

This clone was picked up a small number of times. The chain carries TRBV7-2 and TRBJ2-7, with 8 nucleotides matching TRBD2. This CDR3 region has 15 residues. Trimming removed 5 bases from V and 2 bases from J; junction bases left unmatched: 8. CDR1 is SGHTA, CDR2 FQGNSA, per germline. CDR3 nucleotides: TGTGCCAGCAGCCAGAGCCGAGCGGGGGCCTACGAGCAGTACTTC. Its protein is CASSQSRAGAYEQYF. Filled out from reference TRBV7-2 and TRBJ2-7, the complete variable domain reads GAGVSQSPSNKVTEKGKDVELRCDPISGHTALYWYRQSLGQGLEFLIYFQGNSAPDKSGLPSDRFSAERTGGSVSTLTIQRTQQEDSAVYLCASSQSRAGAYEQYFGPGTRLTVT.

The rearrangement joins TRBV11-2 to TRBJ2-7; 9 bases line up with TRBD2. Losses at the gene ends were 0 bases for V and 5 bases for J; bases not matched to a gene: 5. The CDR3 has 15 amino acids. The germline gives CDR1 SGHAT, CDR2 FQNNGV. In DNA form, the CDR3 reads TGTGCCAGCAGCTTAGAAGGACTAGCGTTTAACGAGCAGTACTTC. Residues: CASSLEGLAFNEQYF.

This rearrangement joins TRBV9 to TRBJ2-3, with D possibly matching TRBD2 (5 bases). The V gene's germline CDR1 is SGDLS and CDR2 YYNGEE. The CDR3 length is 15 residues. The ends were cut back, 0 bases at V and 6 bases at J, with 14 bases in the middle. Written as DNA, the CDR3 is TGTGCCAGCAGCGTAGTCGCCTTCCGAGGGGATACGCAGTATTTT. This codes for CASSVVAFRGDTQYF.

The chain employs TRBV6-5 and TRBJ2-2; 7 nucleotides match TRBD2. J lost 5 bases, V lost 4 bases, and 4 bases had no gene match. Germline-derived CDR1 and CDR2 are MNHEY and SVGAGI. The CDR3 has 14 amino acids. In DNA form, the CDR3 reads TGTGCCAGCAGTTGGACTAGTGGGACCGGGGAGCTGTTTTTT. Protein: CASSWTSGTGELFF.

V gene TRBV9 combines with J gene TRBJ2-7; 11 nucleotides align to TRBD2. V shed 2 bases and J 1 base; nucleotides not matched to a gene: 2. The CDR3 runs 15 residues. Germline V gene sequence: CDR1 SGDLS, CDR2 YYNGEE. Written as DNA, the CDR3 is TGTGCCAGCAGCGTGACTAGCGGGACGTCCTACGAGCAGTACTTC. This gives the protein CASSVTSGTSYEQYF.

The rearrangement joins TRBV11-2 to TRBJ1-5, with 7 bases aligning to TRBD1. CDR1 is SGHAT and CDR2 is FQNNGV in the germline V gene. This CDR3 is built from 13 residues. Germline trimming cut 5 bases from V and 4 bases from J; bases unmatched to any gene: 2. The CDR3 here is CASSLGQNQPQHF. The CDR3 nucleotides are TGTGCCAGCAGCCTGGGACAGAATCAGCCCCAGCATTTT.

The chain uses TRBV11-2 and TRBJ2-5; 9 bases are shared with TRBD1. CDR1 is SGHAT and CDR2 is FQNNGV in the germline V gene. The CDR3 length is 15 residues. Germline trimming cut 5 bases from V and 0 bases from J; bases unmatched to any gene: 4. The CDR3, as DNA: TGTGCCAGCAGCCCCAGGACAGGGGACCAAGAGACCCAGTACTTC. The encoded protein is CASSPRTGDQETQYF.

The V gene is TRBV6-6, the J gene TRBJ2-7; D is possibly TRBD1 (6 bases). Germline V gives CDR1 MNHNY, CDR2 SVGAGI (reference sequence). Trimming shortened V by 1 base and J by 3 bases, and 10 bases separated the two germline ends. The CDR3 loop spans 14 amino acids. This CDR3 reads CASSYYGRGYEQYF. DNA for the CDR3: TGTGCCAGCAGTTACTATGGCAGGGGCTACGAGCAGTACTTC.

V and J are TRBV9 and TRBJ2-3, with D maybe TRBD2 (7 bases). The CDR3 extends over 16 amino acids. The V gene's germline CDR1 is SGDLS and CDR2 YYNGEE. The V gene lost 4 bases and the J gene lost 4 bases, with 19 bases spanning the gap. CDR3 protein: CASSPGAGEGADTQYF. The CDR3 DNA reads TGTGCCAGCAGCCCCGGTGCGGGGGAGGGGGCAGATACGCAGTATTTT. Variable domain in full (rest from reference TRBV9 and TRBJ2-3): DSGVTQTPKHLITATGQRVTLRCSPRSGDLSVYWYQQSLDQGLQFLIQYYNGEERAKGNILERFSAQQFPDLHSELNLSSLELGDSALYFCASSPGAGEGADTQYFGPGTRLTVL.

This clone has just one count. J is TRBJ1-4 and V is TRBV5-1; D perhaps matches TRBD1 (6 bases). This CDR3 contains 14 residues. Germline V CDR1 and CDR2: SGHRS, YFSETQ. V was pared by 3 bases and J by 5 bases, with 11 bases between. Written as DNA, the CDR3 is TGCGCCAGCAGCTCAGGACAGCAGAATGAAAAACTGTTTTTT. This codes for CASSSGQQNEKLFF.

The rearrangement uses TRBV4-3 and TRBJ2-1; D gene ambiguous. Germline CDR1 and CDR2: LGHNA and YSLEER. Trimming removed 0 bases from V and 4 bases from J, with 7 bases in between. The CDR3 is 14 residues long. The CDR3 is CASSQDWRYNEQFF. The CDR3 DNA is TGCGCCAGCAGCCAAGATTGGCGGTACAATGAGCAGTTCTTC.

This chain uses TRBV6-5 with TRBJ1-1; 7 nucleotides match TRBD1. CDR3 length equals 14 residues. Germline V gene data show CDR1 as MNHEY and CDR2 as SVGAGI. Trimming at V came to 6 bases and at J to 0 bases, leaving 4 bases not matched to a gene. The CDR3 nucleotides are TGTGCCAGCAGCCCGGGACAGCTGAACACTGAAGCTTTCTTT. Translated: CASSPGQLNTEAFF.

The rearrangement links TRBV19 to TRBJ1-1, with D unclear. Germline CDR1 LNHDA, CDR2 SQIVND (reference sequence). This CDR3 has 14 residues. V gave up 0 bases and J gave up 3 bases, with 8 bases separating them. The chain's CDR3 is CASSIDQEDTEAFF. CDR3 DNA: TGTGCCAGTAGTATAGACCAGGAGGACACTGAAGCTTTCTTT.

The CDR3 reads CATNRGAGTDTQYF. Written as DNA, the CDR3 is TGTGCCACAAACCGGGGGGCCGGCACAGATACGCAGTATTTT. The V call is TRBV2, the J call TRBJ2-3; tentatively, D is TRBD2 (7 bases). The CDR3 is 14 residues long. Germline CDR1 and CDR2: SNHLY and FYNNEI. Trimming cost V 10 bases and J 1 base, with 15 bases left between them. Full variable domain (remainder filled in from reference TRBV2 and TRBJ2-3): EPEVTQTPSHQVTQMGQEVILRCVPISNHLYFYWYRQILGQKVEFLVSFYNNEISEKSEIFDDQFSVERPDGSNFTLKIRSTKLEDSAMYFCATNRGAGTDTQYFGPGTRLTVL.

The rearrangement links TRBV5-8 to TRBJ2-3; D gene unclear. The V end lost 0 bases, the J end lost 4 bases, and 9 bases lay between the germline ends. Looked up from germline, CDR1 is SGHTS and CDR2 is YDEGEE. This CDR3 has 14 amino acids. This CDR3 is CASSLVGTPDTQYF. As DNA, the CDR3 is TGTGCCAGCAGCTTGGTTGGCACCCCAGATACGCAGTATTTT.

The chain employs TRBV5-1 and TRBJ2-3; 7 bases agree with TRBD2. Trimming at V came to 4 bases and at J to 0 bases, leaving 8 bases not matched to a gene. This CDR3 has 16 residues. Germline CDR1 SGHRS, CDR2 YFSETQ. In DNA form, the CDR3 reads TGCGCCAGCAGCCCCCAGTCTAGCGGTAGCACAGATACGCAGTATTTT. Protein: CASSPQSSGSTDTQYF.

The count of this clone is one. The genes are TRBV11-1 and TRBJ2-1; 10 bases match TRBD2. The J segment lost 7 bases and the V segment lost 5 bases, leaving 20 bases of the junction unmatched. CDR1 and CDR2 (germline): SGHAT, FQDESV (reference sequence). This CDR3 is built from 19 residues. The DNA for the CDR3 is TGTGCCAGCAGCAATACAGGGCTAGCGGGAGCTGGGGCCCTTAATGAGCAGTTCTTC. Its translation: CASSNTGLAGAGALNEQFF.

The V and J genes are TRBV19 and TRBJ1-2; TRBD1 matches 8 bases. Germline values: CDR1 LNHDA, CDR2 SQIVND (reference sequence). This CDR3 is built from 17 residues. V lost 5 bases and J lost 1; bases outside the gene matches: 12. CDR3 residues: CASSPSHNRGSNYGYTF. CDR3 nucleotide sequence: TGTGCCAGTAGTCCCAGTCACAACAGGGGGAGTAACTATGGCTACACCTTC.

This chain connects TRBV7-2 to TRBJ2-5, with 11 bases identical to TRBD2. V lost 4 bases, J lost 6 bases, and 10 bases stayed unmatched. Per the germline V gene, CDR1 is SGHTA and CDR2 is FQGNSA. The CDR3 consists of 16 residues. CDR3 region: CASSSAIAGGPKTQYF. Here the CDR3 DNA reads TGTGCCAGCAGCTCGGCTATAGCGGGAGGGCCGAAGACCCAGTACTTC.

This clone showed up just once. The chain couples TRBV21-1 to TRBJ2-4; whether TRBD2, the table's D call, matches the DNA was not checked. TRBV21-1 is flagged as a pseudogene. The CDR3 spans 13 residues. CDR3 region: CASSKPREDIQYF. CDR3 DNA sequence: TGTGCCAGCAGCAAACCGAGGGAAGACATTCAGTACTTC.

This chain joins TRBV6-4 and TRBJ2-1; D is possibly TRBD2 (5 bases). Germline CDR1 and CDR2: MRHNA and SNTAGT. This CDR3 spans 12 amino acids. Trimming left V 7 bases short and J 8 bases short, with 12 bases between. The CDR3 DNA sequence: TGTGCCAGCACCTTAGCGTGGGATGAGCAGTTCTTC. Amino acid sequence: CASTLAWDEQFF.

The sample holds a few counts of this clone. The J gene is TRBJ1-1, the V gene TRBV6-5; the D is unclear. Germline lookup yields CDR1 MNHEY and CDR2 SVGAGI. The CDR3 loop spans 13 amino acids. Trimming pared 7 bases from V and 5 bases from J, leaving 14 bases between. CDR3 protein: CASTRAGLTEAFF. The CDR3 DNA reads as TGTGCCAGCACGCGGGCTGGGTTAACTGAAGCTTTCTTT.

The chain uses TRBV6-1 and TRBJ2-1; D may be TRBD2 (6 bases). This CDR3 has 15 residues. V shed 2 bases and J shed 5 bases, with 13 bases lying between them. Looked up from germline, CDR1 is MNHNS and CDR2 is SASEGT. The DNA of the CDR3 is TGTGCCAGCAGTGAATTTGGGGCGGGACACAATGAGCAGTTCTTC. Its translation is CASSEFGAGHNEQFF.

The J gene is TRBJ2-7, the V gene TRBV7-2, with TRBD1 as a possible D gene (6 bases). The CDR3 is 12 residues long. CDR1 and CDR2 (germline): SGHTA, FQGNSA. V dropped 5 bases and J dropped 9 bases, with 14 bases sitting between them. For the CDR3, the DNA is TGTGCCAGCAGCGTTTCTCAGGGGAGGCAGTACTTC. Encoded protein: CASSVSQGRQYF.

The chain links TRBV21-1 to TRBJ2-7; the table's D call TRBD2 went unverified against the DNA. TRBV21-1 is a recognized pseudogene. The length of the CDR3 is 15 residues. The CDR3 sequence: CASSPLSLLSYEQYF. Here the CDR3 DNA reads TGTGCCAGCAGCCCCTTGTCACTTCTCTCCTACGAGCAGTACTTC.

This chain links TRBV25-1 with TRBJ1-1; D is uncertain. Germline CDR1 and CDR2: MGHDK and SYGVNS. V shed 9 bases and J shed 0 bases, with 2 bases lying between them. The CDR3 has 10 residues. The CDR3 sequence is CASMNTEAFF. CDR3 bases: TGTGCCAGTATGAACACTGAAGCTTTCTTT.

The V gene is TRBV7-9, the J gene TRBJ1-5, with D possibly TRBD1 on 5 matching bases. Germline CDR1 SEHNR, CDR2 FQNEAQ (reference sequence). Between the trimmed V and J ends, which lost 5 bases and 5 bases, there was a span of 22 bases. The CDR3 loop spans 17 amino acids. The CDR3 region is CASSRVPGPRRDQPQHF. Here the CDR3 DNA reads TGTGCCAGCAGCCGAGTGCCGGGGCCCCGGAGGGATCAGCCCCAGCATTTT.

The chain links TRBV21-1 to TRBJ2-1; the table's TRBD1 call for D was not verified on the DNA. TRBV21-1 is classified as a pseudogene. The CDR3 runs to 9 residues. CDR3 bases: TGTGCCAGCACGGCAGGGAAGTTCTTC. Its translation is CASTAGKFF.

This clone was counted a few times. V gene TRBV2 combines with J gene TRBJ2-7; tentative D call: TRBD2 (6 bases). The V end was cut by 8 bases, the J end by 3 bases, with 17 bases between. Germline V lookup: CDR1 SNHLY, CDR2 FYNNEI. This CDR3 has 14 residues. The CDR3 nucleotides are TGTGCCAGCGGTCCGCCAACAGCGGGCTACGAGCAGTACTTC. It is translated as CASGPPTAGYEQYF. Full variable domain (rest looked up from reference TRBV2 and TRBJ2-7): EPEVTQTPSHQVTQMGQEVILRCVPISNHLYFYWYRQILGQKVEFLVSFYNNEISEKSEIFDDQFSVERPDGSNFTLKIRSTKLEDSAMYFCASGPPTAGYEQYFGPGTRLTVT.